These 20 T cell receptor beta chains were sequenced from one sample in a study of PD-L1 blockade in urothelial cancer. Profiling relied on immunoSEQ multiplex PCR, and the TCRdb table lists in-frame clones only, not all of them. This table has under 90,000 clones, approximately 91% appearing once. Material: PBMCs, obtained around atezolizumab (anti-PD-L1) treatment. These receptors all stem from a man in his sixties with urothelial cancer.

CDR3 coding DNA: TGTGCCAGCAGCCAAGTTCTTTCCATAGCGGGGGGGAAGAACAATGAGCAGTTCTTC. Residues: CASSQVLSIAGGKNNEQFF. The chain recombines TRBV4-2 with TRBJ2-1; 11 bases align to TRBD2. Germline CDR1 is LGHNA and CDR2 is YNFKEQ. This CDR3 is built from 19 residues. V shed 1 base and J 5 bases; nucleotides not matched to a gene: 13.

This chain connects TRBV19 to TRBJ2-5; TRBD2 agrees at 12 bases. Germline V lookup: CDR1 LNHDA, CDR2 SQIVND (reference sequence). J gave up 4 bases and V 4 bases, and 4 bases lay outside the gene matches. CDR3 length: 15 residues. CDR3 loop: CASSTGTSGSETQYF. The CDR3 coding sequence is TGTGCCAGTAGTACCGGGACTAGCGGGTCAGAGACCCAGTACTTC.

The V and J genes are TRBV4-1 and TRBJ2-1; unclear D gene. Germline-derived CDR1 and CDR2 are MGHRA and YSYEKL. The CDR3 has 12 residues. V shed 1 base and J shed 9 bases, with 7 bases lying between them. CDR3 DNA: TGCGCCAGCAGCCAAGTCGTCGGTGAGCAGTTCTTC. Translation: CASSQVVGEQFF.

V is TRBV19 and J is TRBJ1-5, with a tentative D call TRBD1 (6 bases). The germline V gene has CDR1 LNHDA and CDR2 SQIVND (reference sequence). Trimming removed 4 bases from V and 1 base from J, with 11 bases in between. The CDR3 is 15 amino acids. The CDR3 nucleotides read TGTGCCAGTAGTACACAGGGATTGAGCAATCAGCCCCAGCATTTT. Translating it yields CASSTQGLSNQPQHF.

V usage is TRBV10-3 and J usage is TRBJ2-3; TRBD2 aligns across 9 bases. Germline V CDR1 and CDR2: ENHRY, SYGVKD. V trimming: 8 bases; J trimming: 6 bases; junction bases outside the gene matches: 12. The CDR3 covers 15 residues. The CDR3 bases are TGTGCCATCCGAGGTTTGGCTAGCGGGAATGATACGCAGTATTTT. It encodes CAIRGLASGNDTQYF.

V usage is TRBV5-4 and J usage is TRBJ2-1, with D tentatively TRBD2 (6 bases). V lost 4 bases to trimming and J lost 0 bases, with 11 bases between them. The CDR3 consists of 15 residues. Germline CDR1 and CDR2: SGHNT and YYREEE (reference sequence). CDR3 amino acids: CASSRDGSSYNEQFF. CDR3 bases: TGTGCCAGCAGCCGCGACGGGAGCTCCTACAATGAGCAGTTCTTC. Combining the CDR3 with reference TRBV5-4 and TRBJ2-1 gives the whole variable domain ETGVTQSPTHLIKTRGQQVTLRCSSQSGHNTVSWYQQALGQGPQFIFQYYREEENGRGNFPPRFSGLQFPNYSSELNVNALELDDSALYLCASSRDGSSYNEQFFGPGTRLTVL.

The rearrangement joins TRBV7-6 to TRBJ1-5; 7 nucleotides agree with TRBD1. The germline CDR1 and CDR2 sequences are SGHVS and FNYEAQ. V shed 1 base, J shed 1 base, and the junction held 4 bases outside the gene matches. The CDR3 is made up of 16 amino acids. The DNA of the CDR3 is TGTGCCAGCAGCTTAGAGGGGGGACAGAGCAATCAGCCCCAGCATTTT. This encodes CASSLEGGQSNQPQHF.

This sequence joins TRBV11-2 and TRBJ2-7, with TRBD1 as a possible D gene (6 bases). The CDR3 contains 12 residues. Germline V gene sequence: CDR1 SGHAT, CDR2 FQNNGV. V was cut by 5 bases and J by 3 bases, with 8 bases left in between. The DNA for the CDR3 is TGTGCCAGCAGCGAACAGGGCTACGAGCAGTACTTC. This translates into CASSEQGYEQYF.

The rearrangement links TRBV6-1 to TRBJ1-4, with 8 bases that match TRBD1. The CDR3 consists of 15 residues. The V and J ends lost 7 bases and 8 bases, in that order; junction bases with no gene match: 12. Germline-derived CDR1 and CDR2 are MNHNS and SASEGT. The CDR3 spells CASNSQGGISEKLFF. CDR3 DNA: TGTGCCAGCAACTCACAGGGGGGAATATCGGAAAAACTGTTTTTT.

This clone was recorded only once. The V gene is TRBV4-2, the J gene TRBJ2-7, with 7 positions matching TRBD1. The germline gives CDR1 LGHNA, CDR2 YNFKEQ. The CDR3 runs 14 residues. Losses at the gene ends were 5 bases for V and 5 bases for J; bases not matched to a gene: 9. The CDR3, as DNA: TGTGCCAGCAGCGGTCGACAGGGTACCAACGAGCAGTACTTC. Translated, it gives CASSGRQGTNEQYF.

V usage is TRBV7-9 and J usage is TRBJ2-3; 8 bases are a match to TRBD2. Germline V gene data show CDR1 as SEHNR and CDR2 as FQNEAQ (reference sequence). J gave up 0 bases and V 4 bases, and 3 bases lay outside the gene matches. The CDR3 has 15 amino acids. The CDR3 spells CASSSTSASTDTQYF. The CDR3, as DNA: TGTGCCAGCAGCTCGACTAGCGCTAGCACAGATACGCAGTATTTT.

A single count supports this clone. J is TRBJ2-5 and V is TRBV4-3; 7 nucleotides align to TRBD2. CDR1 and CDR2 from the germline V gene are LGHNA and YSLEER. The V gene end was trimmed by 4 bases and the J gene end by 2 bases; junction bases not matched to a gene: 7. This CDR3 is 15 amino acids long. The CDR3, as DNA: TGCGCCAGCAGCCCAAAAGCGGGAACACAAGAGACCCAGTACTTC. The encoded protein is CASSPKAGTQETQYF.

As concerns this clone: The same CDR3 also results from other DNA sequences found in this sample. The chain couples TRBV30 to TRBJ2-7; D might be TRBD1 (7 bases). The CDR3 consists of 13 residues. CDR1 is GTSNPN and CDR2 is SVGIG in the germline V gene (reference sequence). V lost 4 bases and J 1 base, leaving 11 bases between the germline ends. DNA of the CDR3: TGTGCCTGGAATCAGGGGGGATCCTACGAGCAGTACTTC. As protein: CAWNQGGSYEQYF.

The rearrangement joins TRBV2 to TRBJ2-7, with 8 bases matching TRBD1. Germline V gene lookup returns CDR1 SNHLY and CDR2 FYNNEI. J gave up 2 bases and V 6 bases, and 9 bases lay outside the gene matches. This CDR3 is built from 15 residues. In nucleotides, the CDR3 is TGTGCCAGCAGGAACAAGACAGGGGAGGCCTACGAGCAGTACTTC. As protein: CASRNKTGEAYEQYF.

V gene TRBV4-1 combines with J gene TRBJ2-3; D gene uncertain. Germline loops: CDR1 MGHRA, CDR2 YSYEKL. V lost 0 bases and J lost 0, with 16 bases in between. CDR3 length: 18 amino acids. The CDR3 loop is CASSQDRGSTASTDTQYF. The CDR3 DNA sequence: TGCGCCAGCAGCCAAGATCGAGGCAGTACTGCTAGCACAGATACGCAGTATTTT.

This clone was counted a single time. This chain uses TRBV4-1 with TRBJ2-7; D gene unclear. Trimming took 0 bases from V and 4 from J, leaving 22 bases between them. Germline loops: CDR1 MGHRA, CDR2 YSYEKL. The CDR3 runs to 18 residues. The CDR3 reads CASSQDNILSEPLYEQYF. CDR3 bases: TGCGCCAGCAGCCAAGATAATATCCTGAGCGAGCCCCTGTACGAGCAGTACTTC.

This chain joins TRBV7-8 and TRBJ2-1, with D tentatively TRBD2 (5 bases). CDR1 is SGHVS and CDR2 is FQNEAQ in the germline V gene. Trimming cost V 4 bases and J 0 bases, with 13 bases left between them. The CDR3 runs 16 residues. DNA of the CDR3: TGTGCCAGCAGCTCCGGGGTAACGAGCTCCTACAATGAGCAGTTCTTC. Its translation is CASSSGVTSSYNEQFF.

The chain carries TRBV5-1 and TRBJ2-2; the D gene is possibly TRBD1 (5 bases). Trimming stripped 4 bases from V and 2 bases from J, with 9 bases between. Germline V gene lookup returns CDR1 SGHRS and CDR2 YFSETQ. The CDR3 has 14 residues. The CDR3 sequence: CASSGRANTGELFF. CDR3 bases: TGCGCCAGCAGCGGCAGGGCCAACACCGGGGAGCTGTTTTTT.

The chain carries TRBV10-3 and TRBJ1-5; D is unresolved. This CDR3 comprises 14 residues. V lost 4 bases and J 2 bases, leaving 9 bases between the germline ends. In germline, CDR1 is ENHRY, CDR2 SYGVKD. The CDR3 sequence: CAISGTLGNQPQHF. DNA of the CDR3: TGTGCCATCAGTGGGACTTTGGGCAATCAGCCCCAGCATTTT.

The chain employs TRBV4-1 and TRBJ1-2; TRBD1 aligns across 10 bases. This CDR3 contains 17 residues. The ends lost 0 bases at V and 8 bases at J; junction bases unmatched: 12. The germline CDR1 and CDR2 sequences are MGHRA and YSYEKL. CDR3 in DNA: TGCGCCAGCAGCCAAGATCGTTCGACAGGGGGCTTGCGGGGCTACACCTTC. Its translation is CASSQDRSTGGLRGYTF.